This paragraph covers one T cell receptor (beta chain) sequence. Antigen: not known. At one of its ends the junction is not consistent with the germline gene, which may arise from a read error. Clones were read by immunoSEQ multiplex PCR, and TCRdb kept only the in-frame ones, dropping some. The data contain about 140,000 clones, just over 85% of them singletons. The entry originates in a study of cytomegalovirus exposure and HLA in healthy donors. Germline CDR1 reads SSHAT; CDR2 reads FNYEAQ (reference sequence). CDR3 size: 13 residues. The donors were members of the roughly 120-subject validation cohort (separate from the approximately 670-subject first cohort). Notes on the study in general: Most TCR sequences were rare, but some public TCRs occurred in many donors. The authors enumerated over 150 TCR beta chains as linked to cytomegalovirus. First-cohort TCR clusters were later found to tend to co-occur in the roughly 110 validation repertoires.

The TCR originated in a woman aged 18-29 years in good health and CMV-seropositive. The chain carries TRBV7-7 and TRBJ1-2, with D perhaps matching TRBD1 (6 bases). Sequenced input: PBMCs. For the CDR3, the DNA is TGTGCTAGCAGCTCAGGGGCGAACTATGGCTACACCTTC. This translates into CASSSGANYGYTF.